The clone carrying this T cell receptor (beta chain) has just a few counts. Method: immunoSEQ multiplex PCR; TCRdb's copy keeps in-frame clones and lacks some. The sample includes approximately 45,000 clones, roughly nine tenths of them seen just once. This sample was included in a study of blood T cell repertoires in COVID-19. The wider study: Nucleic acid was either cDNA or gDNA, and it came from T cells, B-cell-depleted T cells, or PBMCs.

The CDR3 runs 15 residues. Germline CDR1 and CDR2: SGHTA and FQGNSA. Trimming took 1 base from V and 2 from J, leaving 9 bases between them. The sequence was collected from a man in his forties with active COVID-19. The V gene is TRBV7-2, the J gene TRBJ2-1; D gene ambiguous. Specimen: peripheral blood. This CDR3 is CASSLVGTAYNEQFF. The CDR3 DNA reads TGTGCCAGCAGCTTAGTCGGTACAGCCTACAATGAGCAGTTCTTC.